This T cell receptor (beta chain) was recovered during a study of T cell responses to AZD1222 COVID-19 vaccine (dated by TCRdb to about 2021). Broadly, across the study: AZD1222 recipients given second doses at about 4 weeks or at about 12 weeks were pooled, since spike-specific TCR depth and breadth were not found to differ between the two schedules. A total of 233 trial participants underwent TCR sequencing, of whom some 210 received two doses of AZD1222 and some 25 received two doses of the MenACWY control vaccine. Enrollment into the trials was organized by age into subgroups of 18-55, 56-69 and 70-plus years, and those subgroups contained 148, 28 and 57 TCR-sequenced participants, respectively.

In the case of this clone: There is no known antigen for this receptor. Nothing much larger sits one base from this clone, and base qualities are not available.

The CDR3 regions of human TCRbeta chains were analyzed by immunosequencing. The authors processed their data as follows. TCRs in the repertoires were compared against a reference library of SARS-CoV-2-specific TCRs that had been generated with the MIRA antigen-specificity platform. Breadth was defined as the fraction of unique TCRs that were SARS-CoV-2-associated. Depth was defined as the fraction of total T cells that were SARS-CoV-2-associated. Each spike-specific TCR was assigned to its reactive spike region and to a CD4 or CD8 class using the MIRA data. Log10-transformed breadth and depth values were compared by one-way ANOVA with Sidak's multiple comparisons tests. TCRdb obtained this table from immuneACCESS and retained in-frame rearrangements with V and J assigned. These tables miss some clones; where compared with another copy, unresolved V genes account for less than half of the shortfall, and the remainder is unexplained. For V, J and clone size, that table is used; D and trimming come from the DNA. This sample holds around 140,000 clones; about nine tenths were observed only once. Together, the top ten hold 6.9% of the sample.

Read against the paper, the sample's time point label means: baseline before first vaccination. Samples from vaccinated people were obtained from the UK trials COV001 and COV002, which included a single-blind randomized controlled phase 2/3 trial of AZD1222 (ChAdOx1 nCoV-19) in healthy adults. For TCRbeta chain sequencing, PBMC samples were collected from trial participants at day 0 and at day 28 after the second dose. The paper as a whole reports these results and caveats: After two AZD1222 doses, both the breadth and the depth of spike-specific TCRs were significantly higher than at day 0 and than in MenACWY recipients. Most participants were white British and females outnumbered males, and the authors suggested that clonal diversity may have been underestimated. Conclusions about previously exposed vaccinees are limited because only 5 or 6 AZD1222 recipients were SARS-CoV-2 seropositive at baseline. The 56-69-year group was small, and its depth increase did not reach significance, likely because of low power. Vaccine-associated CD4 TCRs spanned the whole spike protein, with dominant responses in regions 160-218 and 743-854. Epitopes outside the regions mutated in the B.1.351 and B.1.1.7 variants were reportedly recognized by nearly half of the unique spike-specific TCRs. No day 14 peak-response samples were available, so repertoires were characterized only after the peak T cell response.

Counted from cysteine to phenylalanine, this CDR3 has 15 amino acids. Left in the record is the CDR3 DNA by itself, 45 bases read in frame from the first base. Reading the germline V gene gives CDR1 SGHNT and CDR2 YENEEA. Between the V and J ends, shortened by 4 bases and 5 bases respectively, the junction contains 15 bases. This receptor was identified in an adult in good health. Sequencing was performed on peripheral blood, taken on day 0 of AZD1222 vaccination. The sequence is built from TRBV11-3 and TRBJ1-5, with the D gene not confidently named. The CDR3: CASSWEGGVHQPQHF. The DNA sequence is given as TGTGCCAGCAGCTGGGAGGGAGGCGTTCATCAGCCCCAGCATTTT. Reference TRBV11-3 and TRBJ1-5 genes cover what lies past the CDR3, so the full variable domain is EAGVVQSPRYKIIEKKQPVAFWCNPISGHNTLYWYLQNLGQGPELLIRYENEEAVDDSQLPKDRFSAERLKGVDSTLKIQPAELGDSAVYLCASSWEGGVHQPQHFGDGTRLSIL.